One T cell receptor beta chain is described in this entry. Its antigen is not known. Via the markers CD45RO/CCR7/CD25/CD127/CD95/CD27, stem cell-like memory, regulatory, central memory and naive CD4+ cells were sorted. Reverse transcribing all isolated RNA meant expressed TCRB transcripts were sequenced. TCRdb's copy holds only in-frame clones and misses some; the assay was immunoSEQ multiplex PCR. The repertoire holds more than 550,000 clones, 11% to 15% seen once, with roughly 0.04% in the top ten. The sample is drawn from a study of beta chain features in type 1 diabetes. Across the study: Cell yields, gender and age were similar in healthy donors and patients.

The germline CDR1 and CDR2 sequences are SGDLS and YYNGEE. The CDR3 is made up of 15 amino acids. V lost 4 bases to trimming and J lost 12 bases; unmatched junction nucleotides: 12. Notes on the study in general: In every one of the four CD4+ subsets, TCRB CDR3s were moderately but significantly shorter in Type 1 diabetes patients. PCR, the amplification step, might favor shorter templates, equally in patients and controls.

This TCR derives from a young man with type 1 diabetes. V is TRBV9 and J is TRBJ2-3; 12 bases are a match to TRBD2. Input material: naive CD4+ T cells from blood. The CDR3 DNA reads TGTGCCAGCAGCCCAGAACCGACTAGCGGGGGCTTACAGTATTTT. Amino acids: CASSPEPTSGGLQYF.